This T cell receptor (beta chain) appears in the sequencing data of a study of T cell changes during pregnancy in multiple sclerosis. The method was immunoSEQ multiplex PCR; TCRdb's version includes in-frame clones alone and lacks a portion of them. The table records approximately 44,000 clones, roughly 90% of them present only once. The germline gives CDR1 MNHNY, CDR2 SVGAGI (reference sequence). The CDR3 has 13 residues. The sample consisted of CD4+ T cells from peripheral blood mononuclear cells, taken in the first trimester of pregnancy. The source is a female donor with multiple sclerosis, enrolled in a pregnancy study. J is TRBJ2-5 and V is TRBV6-6; unclear D gene. The J call may be mistaken, given a closer DNA end match to TRBJ2-7. CDR3 sequence: CASSPAESYEQYF. In DNA form, the CDR3 reads TGTGCCAGCAGCCCCGCTGAGTCCTACGAGCAGTACTTC.